The next 8 T cell receptor beta chains were all read from a single sample in a study of shared clonotypes between healthy human individuals. Assay used: immunoSEQ multiplex PCR; TCRdb lists only in-frame clones, some missing. In the table there are under 2.5 million clones, 85% to 95% of which are singletons. The sequenced sample consisted of naive CD4+ T cells from PBMCs. The subset is: CD45RA+ positively selected. The receptors shown here come from a young man in good health. Some clones in this sample may be carry-over from other donors' samples.

A note on this clone: Different DNA sequences within this sample yield the same CDR3. The chain joins TRBV28 to TRBJ2-6; no clear D. V dropped 3 bases and J dropped 2 bases, with 8 bases sitting between them. There are 15 residues in the CDR3. CDR1 is MDHEN, CDR2 SYDVKM, per germline. CDR3 DNA: TGTGCCAGCAGTTTGTTGGGAACTGGGGCCAACGTCCTGACTTTC. The encoded protein is CASSLLGTGANVLTF.

J is TRBJ1-4 and V is TRBV6-4; D gene uncertain. The V and J ends lost 6 bases and 3 bases respectively, with 11 bases between them. Germline CDR1 and CDR2: MRHNA and SNTAGT. The CDR3 is made up of 14 amino acids. CDR3 loop: CASRPSASNEKLFF. The CDR3 bases are TGTGCCAGCAGACCCTCCGCATCTAATGAAAAACTGTTTTTT.

The J gene is TRBJ1-2, the V gene TRBV5-4; unclear D gene. CDR3 size: 14 residues. The germline V gene encodes CDR1 SGHNT and CDR2 YYREEE (reference sequence). With 1 base removed from V and 2 bases from J, the gap between germline ends came to 9 bases. The CDR3 is CASSLISLNYGYTF. The CDR3 nucleotides read TGTGCCAGCAGCTTGATCAGCCTAAACTATGGCTACACCTTC. The full variable domain, rest sourced from reference TRBV5-4 and TRBJ1-2, is ETGVTQSPTHLIKTRGQQVTLRCSSQSGHNTVSWYQQALGQGPQFIFQYYREEENGRGNFPPRFSGLQFPNYSSELNVNALELDDSALYLCASSLISLNYGYTFGSGTRLTVV.

In this sample, this clone turned up once. The gene calls are TRBV2 and TRBJ1-5; no clear D gene. V was cut by 3 bases and J by 0 bases, with 6 bases left in between. The CDR3 is 14 residues long. In germline, CDR1 is SNHLY, CDR2 FYNNEI. The CDR3 DNA reads TGTGCCAGCAGTGAGGAAAATAGCAATCAGCCCCAGCATTTT. It specifies CASSEENSNQPQHF.

The chain is built from TRBV11-2 and TRBJ2-5; no reliable D call. TRBJ2-7 matches the DNA end more closely, so the J call is doubtful. This CDR3 is built from 13 residues. The V gene's germline CDR1 is SGHAT and CDR2 FQNNGV. The DNA for the CDR3 is TGTGCCAGCAGCTTATACGCAGGCACCGAGCAGTACTTC. Translated: CASSLYAGTEQYF.

The rearrangement joins TRBV5-4 to TRBJ2-7; unclear D gene. V lost 5 bases and J lost 5, with 17 bases in between. Germline values: CDR1 SGHNT, CDR2 YYREEE (reference sequence). The CDR3 has 14 residues. The CDR3 DNA follows: TGTGCCAGCAGTGAGACTCCCACCCTTCACGAGCAGTACTTC. This sequence encodes CASSETPTLHEQYF.

This clone was seen a few times. V usage is TRBV28 and J usage is TRBJ1-5; D unclear. V lost 6 bases, J lost 4 bases, and 10 bases lay in between. Germline assignment: CDR1 MDHEN and CDR2 SYDVKM. There are 13 residues in the CDR3. CDR3 sequence reads: CASRIAVNQPQHF. The CDR3 DNA reads as TGTGCCAGCAGGATAGCAGTGAATCAGCCCCAGCATTTT.

The J gene is TRBJ2-3, the V gene TRBV27; 12 nucleotides align to TRBD2. Germline V lookup: CDR1 MNHEY, CDR2 SMNVEV (reference sequence). The CDR3 sequence is 15 residues long. The junction had 2 bases not matched to a gene; V was cut back by 5 bases and J by 2 bases. CDR3 nucleotides: TGTGCCAGCAGTCGACTAGCGGGAGTCACAGATACGCAGTATTTT. Protein product: CASSRLAGVTDTQYF.